These 14 T cell receptor beta chains were sequenced from one sample in a study of cytomegalovirus exposure and HLA in healthy donors. Researchers ran the PCR with 60 Vbeta and 13 Jbeta primers. Repertoires were generated with immunoSEQ multiplex PCR, while TCRdb's copy carries only in-frame clones and drops some. The sample carries fewer than 250,000 clones, roughly 87% recorded once. Source material: PBMCs. The source of these receptors is a boy between 2 and 10 years old in good health and CMV-seronegative.

V is TRBV28 and J is TRBJ1-5, with 8 positions matching TRBD1. The CDR3 is made up of 16 amino acids. With 5 bases clipped from V and 1 base from J, the junction kept 7 bases outside the gene matches. Germline CDR1 MDHEN, CDR2 SYDVKM. CDR3 sequence: CASSPRGRQSNQPQHF. The CDR3 bases are TGTGCCAGCAGTCCCAGGGGGCGGCAAAGCAATCAGCCCCAGCATTTT.

The chain links TRBV25-1 to TRBJ2-6, with 12 bases that match TRBD1. The CDR3 runs to 17 residues. Germline V gene lookup returns CDR1 MGHDK and CDR2 SYGVNS. Trimming at V came to 6 bases and at J to 7 bases, leaving 10 bases not matched to a gene. For the CDR3, the DNA is TGTGCCAGCAGACCGGGACAGGGGGCTGGAAGTGCCAACGTCCTGACTTTC. Translating it yields CASRPGQGAGSANVLTF.

This sequence joins TRBV6-5 and TRBJ1-2, with D possibly TRBD1 on 5 matching bases. This CDR3 region has 13 residues. Trimming pared 5 bases from V and 10 bases from J, leaving 17 bases between. Germline CDR1 is MNHEY and CDR2 is SVGAGI. In DNA, the CDR3 is TGTGCCAGCAGTCGACCCATCCGGGGGGTCTACACCTTC. Amino acid sequence: CASSRPIRGVYTF.

Only a few counts were recorded for this clone. The rearrangement uses TRBV10-3 and TRBJ2-2, with 8 bases lining up with TRBD1. The ends lost 7 bases at V and 1 base at J; junction bases unmatched: 5. Germline CDR1 and CDR2: ENHRY and SYGVKD. CDR3 length: 15 amino acids. The CDR3 region has the DNA TGTGCCATCACCTCGGACAGGGAGAACACCGGGGAGCTGTTTTTT. Encoded protein: CAITSDRENTGELFF.

V is TRBV27 and J is TRBJ2-7, with 8 bases aligning to TRBD2. Germline V gene sequence: CDR1 MNHEY, CDR2 SMNVEV (reference sequence). CDR3 length: 16 amino acids. The junction had 18 bases not matched to a gene; V was cut back by 9 bases and J by 5 bases. CDR3 in DNA: TGTGCCAGGATCCCGGGACTAGGGATGAGGGGCCACGAGCAGTACTTC. Its protein product is CARIPGLGMRGHEQYF.

The CDR3 here is CASSPRTQGSSYNSPLHF. CDR3 nucleotides: TGCGCCAGCAGCCCCAGAACCCAGGGGAGCTCCTATAATTCACCCCTCCACTTT. The V and J genes are TRBV4-1 and TRBJ1-6; TRBD1 might be the D (6 bases). The CDR3 extends over 18 amino acids. CDR1 MGHRA and CDR2 YSYEKL come from the germline V gene. Trimming took 4 bases from V and 0 from J, leaving 16 bases between them.

V is TRBV5-5 and J is TRBJ2-1, with 7 nucleotides matching TRBD2. This CDR3 contains 14 residues. J was trimmed by 6 bases and V by 4 bases; bases with no gene match: 7. Germline lookup yields CDR1 SGHKS and CDR2 YYEKEE (reference sequence). The CDR3 is CASSVSSGLNEQFF. CDR3 DNA sequence: TGTGCCAGCAGCGTGTCTAGCGGCCTCAATGAGCAGTTCTTC.

The rearrangement links TRBV6-5 to TRBJ2-5, with 8 positions matching TRBD2. Matching the DNA end better, TRBJ2-7 makes the J call doubtful. This CDR3 spans 15 amino acids. Germline lookup yields CDR1 MNHEY and CDR2 SVGAGI. The CDR3 sequence: CASSYVGGVAGEQYF. The CDR3 nucleotides are TGTGCCAGCAGTTACGTCGGGGGGGTGGCCGGCGAGCAGTACTTC.

The V call is TRBV30, the J call TRBJ1-2; D is ambiguous. The CDR3 is made up of 12 amino acids. Germline CDR1 is GTSNPN and CDR2 is SVGIG (reference sequence). Trimming stripped 3 bases from V and 6 bases from J, with 11 bases between. CDR3: CAWSGFVNGYTF. DNA of the CDR3: TGTGCCTGGAGCGGGTTCGTTAATGGCTACACCTTC.

This rearrangement joins TRBV27 to TRBJ2-5; a weak D match, TRBD2 (7 bases). The CDR3 is 13 residues long. V lost 11 bases to trimming and J lost 6 bases, with 19 bases between them. Germline CDR1 MNHEY, CDR2 SMNVEV (reference sequence). CDR3 sequence reads: CAPREGGGKTQYF. In DNA form, the CDR3 reads TGTGCCCCTAGGGAGGGGGGAGGAAAGACCCAGTACTTC.

The DNA for the CDR3 is TGCGCCAGCAGCCAAGGCGGGAGTGGGTCCTACGAGCAGTACTTC. This sequence encodes CASSQGGSGSYEQYF. The chain has TRBV4-1 and TRBJ2-7, with 7 positions matching TRBD2. CDR1 is MGHRA, CDR2 YSYEKL, per germline. CDR3 length: 15 amino acids. The trim removed 1 base at V and 1 base at J, leaving 4 bases unmatched.

The rearrangement links TRBV6-1 to TRBJ2-4, with 10 bases lining up with TRBD2. Trimming cost V 4 bases and J 5 bases; bases outside gene matches: 8. CDR3 length equals 16 residues. CDR1 and CDR2 from the germline V gene are MNHNS and SASEGT. The CDR3 DNA reads TGTGCCAGCAGTGCCCCTAGCGGGGGTTTTGAAAACATTCAGTACTTC. As protein: CASSAPSGGFENIQYF.

This rearrangement joins TRBV30 to TRBJ2-1; D call uncertain. V dropped 0 bases and J dropped 12 bases, with 9 bases sitting between them. Germline CDR1 reads GTSNPN; CDR2 reads SVGIG (reference sequence). The CDR3 extends over 11 amino acids. CDR3 coding DNA: TGTGCCTGGAGTGTACCTCTAGGGCAGTTCTTC. Its protein product is CAWSVPLGQFF. The variable domain in full, completed from reference TRBV30 and TRBJ2-1, reads SQTIHQWPATLVQPVGSPLSLECTVEGTSNPNLYWYRQAAGRGLQLLFYSVGIGQISSEVPQNLSASRPQDRQFILSSKKLLLSDSGFYLCAWSVPLGQFFGPGTRLTVL.

The rearrangement joins TRBV9 to TRBJ2-7, with D tentatively TRBD2 (6 bases). The CDR3 extends over 15 amino acids. V lost 0 bases and J 2 bases, leaving 12 bases between the germline ends. Per germline, CDR1 SGDLS and CDR2 YYNGEE. DNA of the CDR3: TGTGCCAGCAGCGTAGATCCAACGGGAGCCTACGAGCAGTACTTC. It is translated as CASSVDPTGAYEQYF.